The entry below gives a single T cell receptor beta chain sequence along with its context. Its specific antigen is unknown. No base quality information exists; no much larger clone differs at one position. Other DNA sequences in the sample encode the same CDR3. For CDR1 and CDR2, the germline V gene lists SGHRS and YFSETQ. Its CDR3 holds 14 amino acids, cysteine through phenylalanine. Only the CDR3 DNA stays, 42 bases, in frame from base 1. Compared with germline, V lacks 0 bases and J lacks 2 bases; bases without a gene match: 2. According to the study, the label for this sample's treatment or condition signals: around 19 received Ad26.COV2.S at low or high dose, single or two shots; five or six received placebo; per-sample allocation not given. Repertoires of vaccine and placebo recipients were sequenced from samples taken on day 63 after the first injection. Between 29 July and 7 August 2020, Cohort 1b enrolled 25 adults aged 18-55 years at one site in Boston, USA. Ad26.COV2.S was a replication-incompetent adenovirus type 26 vector that expressed a prefusion-stabilized SARS-CoV-2 spike protein derived from the original Wuhan strain.

This specimen comes from a study of Ad26.COV2.S vaccination and SARS-CoV-2 variants (dated by TCRdb to about 2021). Regarding the complete study: Donors in the vaccine arm were drawn from COV1001, a multicentre, randomized, double-blind, placebo-controlled phase I-IIa trial testing Ad26.COV2.S in healthy adults. Ad26.COV2.S was administered intramuscularly at a dose of 5x10^10 or 1x10^11 viral particles, either as one shot or as two shots given 56 days apart. TCRbeta repertoire sequencing was used to assess the specificity and breadth of SARS-CoV-2-reactive T cell receptors after Ad26.COV2.S vaccination. The TCR-sequenced set comprised about 32 samples: around 20 Ad26.COV2.S vaccine recipients, 5 placebo recipients and 8 SARS-CoV-2 convalescent individuals. Trial participants were randomized into five groups of five: low-dose or high-dose Ad26.COV2.S given once or twice, or placebo on both occasions. Investigators did not know the trial group allocation while performing experiments and assessing outcomes.

TCRbeta CDR3 regions were sequenced with the immunoSEQ Assay. After extraction, genomic DNA underwent amplification by bias-controlled multiplex PCR, followed by high-throughput sequencing. The authors processed their data as follows. To quantify the absolute abundance of every unique TCRbeta CDR3 region, sequences were collapsed and filtered. Usable DNA was measured by amplifying reference genes present in all nucleated cells, and TCRbeta template counts were normalized to that usable DNA to estimate T cell fraction. Repertoire TCRs were annotated as SARS-CoV-2-specific by exact matching of V gene, CDR3 amino acid sequence and J gene to a known reactive TCR set. The reference SARS-CoV-2 TCR set came from MIRA and was filtered for enrichment in COVID-19-positive ImmuneCODE repertoires, removing public or cross-reactive TCRs. Based on the MIRA antigens, annotated TCRs were further analysed at the level of specific ORF or position within ORF. Breadth was defined as the number of annotated unique rearrangements divided by the total number of unique productive rearrangements, and depth was defined as the summed frequency of the annotated unique rearrangements. TCR breadth was compared between groups using two-sided Wilcoxon rank-sum tests. In TCRdb, the immuneACCESS table is reduced to in-frame sequences with V and J assigned. These tables do not hold every clone; where another copy was compared, an unresolved V gene accounts for under half, and the others remain unexplained. Clone size and the V and J calls come from that table; the DNA yielded D and trimming. This sample lists around 300,000 clones; around 89% were detected once. Approximately 5% of the sample is in the top ten clones.

Overall study outcomes, separate from this receptor: Non-spike TCR breadth was comparable between vaccine and placebo recipients, consistent with the vaccine containing only spike. According to the authors, total T cell responses may have been underestimated by the TCR breadth and depth analyses. After vaccination, spike-specific CD8+ and CD4+ T cell responses were reported to show substantial breadth. Spike-specific TCR breadth was higher in Ad26.COV2.S recipients than in placebo recipients (P = 0.0014). The study was not powered to compare responses between vaccine doses or regimens.

This chain joins TRBV5-1 to TRBJ2-7, and 7 junction bases match TRBD1. This receptor was obtained from a person aged 18-60 years who received the Ad26.COV2.S COVID-19 vaccine or a placebo. The sample consisted of peripheral blood, taken in a trial of Ad26.COV2.S vaccine versus placebo. The DNA is as follows: TGCGCCAGCAGCTTGGGTGACAGGGCCTACGAGCAGTACTTC. This is translated as CASSLGDRAYEQYF.